This T cell receptor beta chain came from a study of a mutant IDH1 vaccine in newly diagnosed glioma. About the research overall: The initiation of vaccination occurred 4-6 weeks after radiotherapy alone, or with temozolomide cycles. Patients had received radiotherapy, temozolomide, or both previously, most receiving both.

Documented time point: week 5, during vaccination. A single vaccine dose contained 300 ug of mutant IDH1 20-mer peptide, and topical imiquimod was used with it. Newly diagnosed WHO grade 3 or 4 IDH1-mutant, ATRX-lost astrocytomas were identified in the donors. The length of the CDR3 is 15 residues. The germline V and J ends were trimmed by 0 bases and 8 bases, with 13 bases remaining between them. Germline V gene sequence: CDR1 MGHRA, CDR2 YSYEKL. TCRdb keeps only in-frame clones here, not all; method: immunoSEQ multiplex PCR. The sample carries about 28,000 clones, roughly 90% recorded once. Regarding this clone: Its antigen is still unknown.

The sequence derives from a man aged 18 to 29 with glioma. This chain connects TRBV4-1 to TRBJ1-4; TRBD1 is a possible D gene (5 bases). The sample in question was PBMCs, obtained from a glioma patient whose treatment included an IDH1 peptide vaccine. CDR3 bases: TGCGCCAGCAGCCAAGATCGGCGCGGGGGGGAAAAACTGTTTTTT. Protein: CASSQDRRGGEKLFF.